This is a list of T cell receptor beta chains from one sample in a study of T cell responses to AZD1222 COVID-19 vaccine. Libraries were prepared by immunoSEQ multiplex PCR; TCRdb keeps only in-frame clonotypes and omits some of them. The repertoire holds 50,000 to 70,000 clones, with about 88% as singletons. The sample in question was peripheral blood, obtained 28 days after the second AZD1222 dose. The receptors originated from an adult who received the AZD1222 COVID-19 vaccine. The CDR3 runs from the conserved cysteine through the conserved F or W. Each record gives: D gene, CDR3 length, J gene, clone size, V gene, CDR3 protein, CDR3 DNA. The D gene is left open where the match is weak. Clone size appears in some rows only: once, few, many, or a class for an expanded clone.

d_gene: NA; len: 19; j_gene: TRBJ2-1; abundance: NA; v_gene: TRBV6-1; CDR3aa: CASSEQGMLALSSYNEQFF; CDR3nt: TGTGCCAGCAGTGAACAGGGAATGTTAGCTCTGAGCTCCTACAATGAGCAGTTCTTC
d_gene: TRBD1; len: 13; j_gene: TRBJ1-1; abundance: few; v_gene: TRBV4-1; CDR3aa: CASSQDRGVRAFF; CDR3nt: TGCGCCAGCAGTCAGGACAGGGGCGTGCGTGCTTTCTTT
d_gene: NA; len: 17; j_gene: TRBJ1-3; abundance: NA; v_gene: TRBV19; CDR3aa: CASSDNGPFNSGNTIYF; CDR3nt: TGTGCCAGTAGTGACAACGGACCATTTAACTCTGGAAACACCATATATTTT
d_gene: NA; len: 14; j_gene: TRBJ1-2; abundance: NA; v_gene: TRBV6-6; CDR3aa: CASSYDSSNYGYTF; CDR3nt: TGTGCCAGCAGTTACGACAGTTCTAACTATGGCTACACCTTC
d_gene: TRBD2; len: 15; j_gene: TRBJ2-4; abundance: NA; v_gene: TRBV7-2; CDR3aa: CASSLSAGVTHIQYF; CDR3nt: TGTGCCAGCAGCTTATCAGCGGGAGTAACCCACATTCAGTACTTC
d_gene: NA; len: 15; j_gene: TRBJ2-3; abundance: NA; v_gene: TRBV10-1; CDR3aa: CASSESQGPGDTQYF; CDR3nt: TGCGCCAGCAGTGAGTCACAGGGCCCGGGAGATACGCAGTATTTT
d_gene: NA; len: 17; j_gene: TRBJ2-2; abundance: NA; v_gene: TRBV2; CDR3aa: CASSGPTGKRNTGELFF; CDR3nt: TGTGCCAGCAGTGGCCCAACAGGGAAACGGAACACCGGGGAGCTGTTTTTT
d_gene: NA; len: 11; j_gene: TRBJ1-2; abundance: NA; v_gene: TRBV19; CDR3aa: CASYSNYGYTF; CDR3nt: TGTGCCAGTTATTCTAACTATGGCTACACCTTC
d_gene: TRBD2; len: 16; j_gene: TRBJ2-1; abundance: NA; v_gene: TRBV19; CDR3aa: CASSIATAGDGNEQFF; CDR3nt: TGTGCCAGTAGTATAGCGACAGCGGGAGATGGCAATGAGCAGTTCTTC
d_gene: TRBD1; len: 16; j_gene: TRBJ2-5; abundance: NA; v_gene: TRBV5-5; CDR3aa: CASSLAGTANTETQYF; CDR3nt: TGTGCCAGCAGCTTGGCCGGGACAGCCAACACGGAGACCCAGTACTTC
d_gene: NA; len: 14; j_gene: TRBJ1-2; abundance: NA; v_gene: TRBV28; CDR3aa: CASSFLGVDYGYTF; CDR3nt: TGTGCCAGCAGTTTTTTGGGCGTGGACTATGGCTACACCTTC
d_gene: NA; len: 13; j_gene: TRBJ2-7; abundance: NA; v_gene: TRBV12-3/TRBV12-4; CDR3aa: CASSLVWHYEQYF; CDR3nt: TGTGCCAGCAGTTTAGTTTGGCACTACGAGCAGTACTTC
d_gene: TRBD1; len: 15; j_gene: TRBJ1-2; abundance: NA; v_gene: TRBV7-2; CDR3aa: CASSPRGTVSYGYTF; CDR3nt: TGTGCCAGCAGCCCAAGGGGGACAGTGAGCTATGGCTACACCTTC
d_gene: NA; len: 16; j_gene: TRBJ2-4; abundance: once; v_gene: TRBV18; CDR3aa: CASSPPQGTPKNIQYF; CDR3nt: TGTGCCAGCTCACCACCTCAGGGGACGCCCAAAAACATTCAGTACTTC
d_gene: NA; len: 18; j_gene: TRBJ2-3; abundance: NA; v_gene: TRBV9; CDR3aa: CASSPPSLVAGGIDTQYF; CDR3nt: TGTGCCAGCAGCCCCCCCTCCCTGGTAGCAGGGGGGATAGATACGCAGTATTTT
d_gene: NA; len: 14; j_gene: TRBJ1-1; abundance: once; v_gene: TRBV3-1/TRBV3-2; CDR3aa: CASSPPGAGPEAFF; CDR3nt: TGTGCCAGCAGCCCTCCAGGTGCTGGACCAGAAGCTTTCTTT
d_gene: TRBD2; len: 15; j_gene: TRBJ2-1; abundance: NA; v_gene: TRBV7-2; CDR3aa: CASSLVASGDNEQFF; CDR3nt: TGTGCCAGCAGCTTAGTGGCTAGCGGGGACAATGAGCAGTTCTTC
d_gene: TRBD2; len: 15; j_gene: TRBJ2-1; abundance: once; v_gene: TRBV7-6; CDR3aa: CASSPRGETYNEQFF; CDR3nt: TGTGCCAGCAGCCCCCGGGGGGAGACCTACAATGAGCAGTTCTTC
d_gene: NA; len: 15; j_gene: TRBJ2-2; abundance: NA; v_gene: TRBV7-3; CDR3aa: CASSPARGSTGELFF; CDR3nt: TGTGCCAGCAGCCCCGCCAGGGGCAGCACCGGGGAGCTGTTTTTT
d_gene: NA; len: 13; j_gene: TRBJ2-1; abundance: NA; v_gene: TRBV19; CDR3aa: CASSRGSYNEQFF; CDR3nt: TGTGCCAGTAGTAGGGGCTCCTACAATGAGCAGTTCTTC
d_gene: TRBD1; len: 15; j_gene: TRBJ1-6; abundance: NA; v_gene: TRBV19; CDR3aa: CASTKGDRGISPLHF; CDR3nt: TGTGCCAGTACCAAAGGGGACAGGGGGATTTCACCCCTCCACTTT
d_gene: NA; len: 12; j_gene: TRBJ2-1; abundance: NA; v_gene: TRBV10-3; CDR3aa: CAISGLGDGQFF; CDR3nt: TGTGCCATCAGTGGGTTGGGGGATGGGCAGTTCTTC
d_gene: TRBD1; len: 16; j_gene: TRBJ2-7; abundance: NA; v_gene: TRBV18; CDR3aa: CASSPLHRGLSYEQYF; CDR3nt: TGTGCCAGCTCACCACTCCACAGGGGCCTCTCCTACGAGCAGTACTTC
d_gene: NA; len: 15; j_gene: TRBJ2-2; abundance: NA; v_gene: TRBV24-1; CDR3aa: CATEPRTANTGELFF; CDR3nt: TGTGCCACCGAACCTCGGACAGCAAACACCGGGGAGCTGTTTTTT
d_gene: NA; len: 14; j_gene: TRBJ1-1; abundance: NA; v_gene: TRBV19; CDR3aa: CASSVDRLNTEAFF; CDR3nt: TGTGCCAGTAGTGTCGACAGGTTGAACACTGAAGCTTTCTTT
d_gene: NA; len: 14; j_gene: TRBJ2-3; abundance: NA; v_gene: TRBV19; CDR3aa: CASSMTQASDTQYF; CDR3nt: TGTGCCAGTAGTATGACGCAGGCCTCAGATACGCAGTATTTT
d_gene: NA; len: 14; j_gene: TRBJ2-2; abundance: NA; v_gene: TRBV7-2; CDR3aa: CASSLNRNTGELFF; CDR3nt: TGTGCCAGCAGCTTGAACCGAAACACCGGGGAGCTGTTTTTT
d_gene: TRBD1; len: 16; j_gene: TRBJ2-3; abundance: NA; v_gene: TRBV19; CDR3aa: CASSIRTGWGTDTQYF; CDR3nt: TGTGCCAGTAGTATCCGGACAGGGTGGGGCACAGATACGCAGTATTTT
d_gene: TRBD2; len: 16; j_gene: TRBJ2-7; abundance: once; v_gene: TRBV19; CDR3aa: CASSLSGTSGGYEQYF; CDR3nt: TGTGCCAGTAGTCTTTCCGGGACTAGCGGTGGGTACGAGCAGTACTTC
d_gene: NA; len: 13; j_gene: TRBJ1-2; abundance: NA; v_gene: TRBV27; CDR3aa: CASSLTGVYGYTF; CDR3nt: TGTGCCAGCAGTTTAACGGGAGTCTATGGCTACACCTTC
d_gene: TRBD1; len: 13; j_gene: TRBJ1-4; abundance: NA; v_gene: TRBV14; CDR3aa: CASSPDRVEKLFF; CDR3nt: TGTGCCAGCAGCCCGGACAGGGTCGAAAAACTGTTTTTT
d_gene: NA; len: 14; j_gene: TRBJ1-2; abundance: NA; v_gene: TRBV5-6; CDR3aa: CASSLAVARPGYTF; CDR3nt: TGTGCCAGCAGCTTGGCGGTAGCGCGGCCTGGCTACACCTTC
d_gene: TRBD1; len: 14; j_gene: TRBJ1-5; abundance: NA; v_gene: TRBV5-1; CDR3aa: CASSLGTEDQPQHF; CDR3nt: TGCGCCAGCAGCCTCGGGACAGAGGATCAGCCCCAGCATTTT
d_gene: NA; len: 15; j_gene: TRBJ2-6; abundance: NA; v_gene: TRBV7-2; CDR3aa: CASSLVSSGANVLTF; CDR3nt: TGTGCCAGCAGCTTAGTATCCTCTGGGGCCAACGTCCTGACTTTC
d_gene: NA; len: 14; j_gene: TRBJ1-3; abundance: once; v_gene: TRBV5-1; CDR3aa: CASSLAGSGNTIYF; CDR3nt: TGCGCCAGCAGCTTGGCAGGGAGCGGAAACACCATATATTTT
d_gene: NA; len: 16; j_gene: TRBJ1-3; abundance: NA; v_gene: TRBV5-1; CDR3aa: CASSLDGSHSGNTIYF; CDR3nt: TGCGCCAGCAGCTTGGATGGTAGCCACTCTGGAAACACCATATATTTT
d_gene: TRBD1; len: 15; j_gene: TRBJ1-2; abundance: few; v_gene: TRBV30; CDR3aa: CAWGNDRGRFSGYTF; CDR3nt: TGTGCCTGGGGGAATGACAGGGGGCGCTTTAGTGGCTACACCTTC
d_gene: NA; len: 15; j_gene: TRBJ2-2; abundance: NA; v_gene: TRBV7-6; CDR3aa: CASSLVGANTGELFF; CDR3nt: TGTGCCAGCAGCTTAGTGGGTGCAAACACCGGGGAGCTGTTTTTT
d_gene: NA; len: 15; j_gene: TRBJ1-4; abundance: once; v_gene: TRBV6-5; CDR3aa: CAAVTNRDYSEKLFF; CDR3nt: TGTGCCGCGGTGACTAACAGGGATTACAGTGAAAAACTGTTTTTT
d_gene: TRBD1; len: 14; j_gene: TRBJ2-5; abundance: few; v_gene: TRBV2; CDR3aa: CASSAGQGRKTQYF; CDR3nt: TGTGCCAGCAGTGCCGGACAGGGAAGAAAGACCCAGTACTTC
d_gene: NA; len: 14; j_gene: TRBJ2-1; abundance: NA; v_gene: TRBV30; CDR3aa: CAWSSGSSYNEQFF; CDR3nt: TGTGCCTGGAGTTCCGGTAGCTCCTACAATGAGCAGTTCTTC
d_gene: NA; len: 13; j_gene: TRBJ2-3; abundance: NA; v_gene: TRBV12-3/TRBV12-4; CDR3aa: CASSYQVTDTQYF; CDR3nt: TGTGCCAGCAGTTATCAAGTCACAGATACGCAGTATTTT
d_gene: TRBD1; len: 16; j_gene: TRBJ1-2; abundance: NA; v_gene: TRBV5-1; CDR3aa: CASSPTGLGANYGYTF; CDR3nt: TGCGCCAGCAGCCCGACAGGGCTGGGGGCTAACTATGGCTACACCTTC
d_gene: TRBD1; len: 13; j_gene: TRBJ1-1; abundance: NA; v_gene: TRBV10-3; CDR3aa: CAIKPGGDTEAFF; CDR3nt: TGTGCCATCAAGCCAGGGGGCGACACTGAAGCTTTCTTT
d_gene: NA; len: 14; j_gene: TRBJ1-2; abundance: NA; v_gene: TRBV25-1; CDR3aa: CASSKDGNNYGYTF; CDR3nt: TGTGCCAGCAGTAAGGACGGGAATAACTATGGCTACACCTTC
d_gene: NA; len: 16; j_gene: TRBJ1-2; abundance: NA; v_gene: TRBV4-1; CDR3aa: CASSQGEDRGNYGYTF; CDR3nt: TGCGCCAGCAGCCAGGGGGAGGATAGGGGCAACTATGGCTACACCTTC
d_gene: NA; len: 15; j_gene: TRBJ2-7; abundance: NA; v_gene: TRBV7-2; CDR3aa: CASSLGRGFSYEQYF; CDR3nt: TGTGCCAGCAGCTTAGGCCGGGGCTTCTCCTACGAGCAGTACTTC
d_gene: TRBD2; len: 15; j_gene: TRBJ2-1; abundance: once; v_gene: TRBV2; CDR3aa: CASSIAGGPQKEQFF; CDR3nt: TGTGCCAGCAGTATAGCGGGGGGTCCCCAAAAGGAGCAGTTCTTC
d_gene: NA; len: 15; j_gene: TRBJ1-2; abundance: NA; v_gene: TRBV18; CDR3aa: CASSPPESGIYGYTF; CDR3nt: TGTGCCAGCTCACCCCCCGAATCAGGGATCTATGGCTACACCTTC
d_gene: NA; len: 14; j_gene: TRBJ1-6; abundance: NA; v_gene: TRBV10-2; CDR3aa: CASSPRAGAFPLHF; CDR3nt: TGCGCCAGCTCCCCTCGGGCAGGGGCTTTCCCCCTCCACTTT
d_gene: NA; len: 12; j_gene: TRBJ1-5; abundance: NA; v_gene: TRBV5-8; CDR3aa: CASGRDNQPQHF; CDR3nt: TGTGCCAGCGGTCGTGACAATCAGCCCCAGCATTTT
d_gene: NA; len: 13; j_gene: TRBJ2-5; abundance: NA; v_gene: TRBV15; CDR3aa: CATSRDPQGTQYF; CDR3nt: TGTGCCACCAGCAGAGATCCGCAGGGGACCCAGTACTTC
d_gene: TRBD2; len: 16; j_gene: TRBJ2-1; abundance: once; v_gene: TRBV4-1; CDR3aa: CASSLGLAGVGNEQFF; CDR3nt: TGCGCCAGCAGCCTGGGACTAGCGGGAGTAGGGAATGAGCAGTTCTTC
d_gene: NA; len: 14; j_gene: TRBJ2-7; abundance: NA; v_gene: TRBV19; CDR3aa: CASSMQISSYEQYF; CDR3nt: TGTGCCAGTAGTATGCAGATTAGCTCCTACGAGCAGTACTTC
d_gene: TRBD1; len: 14; j_gene: TRBJ2-7; abundance: NA; v_gene: TRBV9; CDR3aa: CASSPRDRLNEQYF; CDR3nt: TGTGCCAGCAGCCCCCGGGACAGGCTCAACGAGCAGTACTTC
d_gene: TRBD2; len: 16; j_gene: TRBJ2-7; abundance: NA; v_gene: TRBV19; CDR3aa: CASSIGLAGLGYEQYF; CDR3nt: TGTGCCAGTAGTATAGGACTAGCGGGATTAGGGTACGAGCAGTACTTC
d_gene: NA; len: 14; j_gene: TRBJ2-1; abundance: NA; v_gene: TRBV7-9; CDR3aa: CASAVPYGVNEQFF; CDR3nt: TGTGCCAGCGCCGTCCCGTACGGGGTCAATGAGCAGTTCTTC
d_gene: NA; len: 14; j_gene: TRBJ2-7; abundance: NA; v_gene: TRBV6-5; CDR3aa: CASSYDGARNEQYF; CDR3nt: TGTGCCAGCAGTTACGATGGGGCGCGGAACGAGCAGTACTTC